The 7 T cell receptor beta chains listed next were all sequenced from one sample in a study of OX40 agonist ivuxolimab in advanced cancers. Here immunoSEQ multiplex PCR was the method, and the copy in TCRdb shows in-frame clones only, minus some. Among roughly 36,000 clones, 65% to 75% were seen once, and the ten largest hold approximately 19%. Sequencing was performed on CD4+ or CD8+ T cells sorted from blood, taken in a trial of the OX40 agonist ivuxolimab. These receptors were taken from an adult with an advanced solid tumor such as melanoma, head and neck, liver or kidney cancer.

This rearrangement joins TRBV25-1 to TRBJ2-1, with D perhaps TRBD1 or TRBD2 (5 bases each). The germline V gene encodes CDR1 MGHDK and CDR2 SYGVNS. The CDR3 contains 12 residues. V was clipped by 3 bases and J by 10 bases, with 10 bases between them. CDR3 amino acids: CASSEQGEEQFF. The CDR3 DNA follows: TGTGCCAGCAGTGAGCAGGGAGAAGAGCAGTTCTTC.

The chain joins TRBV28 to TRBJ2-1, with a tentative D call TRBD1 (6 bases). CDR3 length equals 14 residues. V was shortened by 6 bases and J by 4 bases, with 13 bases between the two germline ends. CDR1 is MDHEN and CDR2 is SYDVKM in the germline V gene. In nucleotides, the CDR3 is TGTGCCAGCAGGATTCAGGGGCGATACAATGAGCAGTTCTTC. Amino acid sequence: CASRIQGRYNEQFF.

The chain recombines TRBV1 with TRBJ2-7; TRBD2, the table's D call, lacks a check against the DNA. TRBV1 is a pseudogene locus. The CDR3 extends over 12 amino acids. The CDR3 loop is CTSSQSPYEQYF. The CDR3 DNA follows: TGCACCAGCAGCCAATCTCCCTACGAGCAGTACTTC.

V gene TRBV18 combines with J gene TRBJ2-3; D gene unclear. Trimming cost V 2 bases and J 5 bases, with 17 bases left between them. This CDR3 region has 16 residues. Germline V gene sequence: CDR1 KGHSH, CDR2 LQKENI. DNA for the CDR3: TGTGCCAGCTCACCAGGTACCCCAATGATGGGAGATACGCAGTATTTT. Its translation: CASSPGTPMMGDTQYF.

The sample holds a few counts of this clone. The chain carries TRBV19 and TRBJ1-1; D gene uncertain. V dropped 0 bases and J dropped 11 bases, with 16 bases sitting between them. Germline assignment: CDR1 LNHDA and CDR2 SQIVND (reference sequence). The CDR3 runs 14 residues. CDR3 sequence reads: CASSIDTSAAAAFF. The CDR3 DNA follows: TGTGCCAGTAGTATAGATACGAGTGCGGCTGCCGCTTTCTTT.

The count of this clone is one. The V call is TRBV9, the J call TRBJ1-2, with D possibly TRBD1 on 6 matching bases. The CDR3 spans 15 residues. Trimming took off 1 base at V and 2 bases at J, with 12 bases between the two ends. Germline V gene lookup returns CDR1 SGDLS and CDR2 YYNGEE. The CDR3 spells CASSVRGGGNYGYTF. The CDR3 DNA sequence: TGTGCCAGCAGCGTAAGGGGGGGCGGAAACTATGGCTACACCTTC.

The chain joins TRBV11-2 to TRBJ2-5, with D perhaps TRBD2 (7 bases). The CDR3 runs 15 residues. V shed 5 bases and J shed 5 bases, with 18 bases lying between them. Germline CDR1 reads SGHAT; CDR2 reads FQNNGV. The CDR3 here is CASSQEGGGGETQYF. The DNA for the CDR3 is TGTGCCAGCAGCCAAGAAGGGGGGGGAGGTGAGACCCAGTACTTC.